These 25 T cell receptor beta chains were sequenced from one sample in a study of neurological immune-mediated disorders. TCRdb ran MiXCR on the 5' RACE reads and lists one entry per CDR3 protein. The sample lists 110,000 or so distinct CDR3 sequences; 3% to 3.5% were seen once. Sequenced: PBMCs. The receptor source for this set is a woman aged 30 to 39 with multiple sclerosis.

This clonotype was counted many times. The chain is built from TRBV10-3 and TRBJ2-5; possibly TRBD2 for D (5 bases). Deletions cut 1 base from V and 4 bases from J, with 10 bases between. This CDR3 comprises 14 residues. Per the germline V gene, CDR1 is ENHRY and CDR2 is SYGVKD. Here the CDR3 DNA reads TGTGCCATCAGTGAGTGGGTGGACTCAGAGACCCAGTACTTC. Residues: CAISEWVDSETQYF.

This clonotype was seen repeatedly, ten times or more. The chain is built from TRBV12-3 or TRBV12-4 and TRBJ2-1, with 7 bases fitting TRBD2. The CDR3 runs to 17 residues. With 3 bases clipped from V and 4 bases from J, the junction kept 12 bases outside the gene matches. The CDR3 DNA sequence: TGTGCCAGCAGTTTGGATCGGAACGGGAGGAGATACAATGAGCAGTTCTTC. Translation: CASSLDRNGRRYNEQFF.

This clonotype was observed at least ten times. This rearrangement joins TRBV27 to TRBJ1-5; D not certain. Germline-derived CDR1 and CDR2 are MNHEY and SMNVEV (reference sequence). V was pared by 4 bases and J by 0 bases, with 10 bases between. CDR3 length equals 15 residues. The CDR3 nucleotides read TGTGCCAGCAGTTACCGTCCTAATAGCAATCAGCCCCAGCATTTT. This codes for CASSYRPNSNQPQHF.

Many counts were recorded for this clonotype. The chain carries TRBV7-2 and TRBJ1-5, with a weak D call TRBD1 (6 bases). The V end lost 1 base, the J end lost 5 bases, and 12 bases lay between the germline ends. The CDR3 sequence is 15 residues long. Germline lookup yields CDR1 SGHTA and CDR2 FQGNSA. In DNA form, the CDR3 reads TGTGCCAGCAGCTTAGATTCAGGGGATTATCAGCCCCAGCATTTT. It translates to CASSLDSGDYQPQHF.

The sample holds many counts of this clonotype. This rearrangement joins TRBV4-2 to TRBJ1-1; 9 bases agree with TRBD1. The germline V gene encodes CDR1 LGHNA and CDR2 YNFKEQ. Trimming took 3 bases from V and 4 from J; bases not matched to a gene: 6. The CDR3 spans 15 residues. Here the CDR3 DNA reads TGTGCCAGCAGCCACGCCGGACAGGGGACCACTGAAGCTTTCTTT. It yields the protein CASSHAGQGTTEAFF.

This clonotype was counted ten times or more. This sequence joins TRBV5-6 and TRBJ1-1; no clear D gene. The germline V and J ends were trimmed by 0 bases and 1 base, with 10 bases remaining between them. This CDR3 region has 15 residues. Germline V lookup: CDR1 SGHDT, CDR2 YYEEEE. The CDR3 sequence is CASSLGTSRNTEAFF. In nucleotides, the CDR3 is TGTGCCAGCAGCTTGGGTACATCCAGGAACACTGAAGCTTTCTTT.

This clonotype was picked up many times. The chain carries TRBV20-1 and TRBJ2-7; D remains ambiguous. The CDR3 covers 14 residues. The V gene lost 5 bases and the J gene lost 2 bases, with 16 bases spanning the gap. The germline gives CDR1 DFQATT, CDR2 SNEGSKA (reference sequence). Written as DNA, the CDR3 is TGCAGTGCTGAGACGGGTGACCCCACCTACGAGCAGTACTTC. Protein: CSAETGDPTYEQYF.

This clonotype was observed at least ten times. The V call is TRBV20-1, the J call TRBJ1-2; TRBD1 agrees at 7 bases. With V trimmed by 2 bases and J by 7 bases, 7 bases remained unmatched. From germline, CDR1 is DFQATT and CDR2 SNEGSKA (reference sequence). The CDR3 spans 13 residues. Written as DNA, the CDR3 is TGCAGTGCTAGAATGACAGGGCCTATTGGCTACACCTTC. Encoded protein: CSARMTGPIGYTF.

This clonotype was seen repeatedly, ten times or more. The genes are TRBV5-1 and TRBJ2-5, with D perhaps TRBD1 (6 bases). Trimming stripped 0 bases from V and 5 bases from J, with 20 bases between. The CDR3 is made up of 17 amino acids. Germline CDR1 is SGHRS and CDR2 is YFSETQ. This chain's CDR3 is CASSLAPRTAVEETQYF. Written as DNA, the CDR3 is TGCGCCAGCAGCTTGGCCCCCAGGACAGCGGTGGAGGAGACCCAGTACTTC. Based on the CDR3 plus reference TRBV5-1 and TRBJ2-5, the full variable domain is KAGVTQTPRYLIKTRGQQVTLSCSPISGHRSVSWYQQTPGQGLQFLFEYFSETQRNKGNFPGRFSGRQFSNSRSEMNVSTLELGDSALYLCASSLAPRTAVEETQYFGPGTRLLVL.

There are many counts of this clonotype. The chain couples TRBV12-3 or TRBV12-4 to TRBJ1-2, with D perhaps matching TRBD1 (6 bases). The CDR3 contains 13 residues. Trimming took off 4 bases at V and 2 bases at J, with 8 bases between the two ends. The CDR3 nucleotides are TGTGCCAGCAGTTCAGGGGTAAACTATGGCTACACCTTC. Protein product: CASSSGVNYGYTF.

There are many counts of this clonotype. The chain recombines TRBV5-1 with TRBJ1-2; D is ambiguous. This CDR3 region has 13 residues. The V and J ends lost 0 bases and 5 bases respectively, with 8 bases between them. From germline, CDR1 is SGHRS and CDR2 YFSETQ. The CDR3 sequence: CASSLASLYGYTF. The CDR3, as DNA: TGCGCCAGCAGCTTGGCCAGCTTATATGGCTACACCTTC.

There are many counts of this clonotype. J is TRBJ1-1 and V is TRBV20-1; TRBD1 is a possible D gene (5 bases). Trimming removed 2 bases from V and 7 bases from J, with 17 bases in between. Germline-derived CDR1 and CDR2 are DFQATT and SNEGSKA (reference sequence). The CDR3 totals 14 residues. This CDR3 is CSARSSGGRIEAFF. CDR3 nucleotides: TGCAGTGCTAGATCCTCTGGGGGGAGGATTGAAGCTTTCTTT.

In this sample, this clonotype turned up many times. The chain links TRBV14 to TRBJ2-5; D call uncertain. CDR1 and CDR2 (germline): SGHDN, FVKESK. Trimming took off 5 bases at V and 5 bases at J, with 9 bases between the two ends. The CDR3 is made up of 12 amino acids. The CDR3 here is CASSIIPETQYF. The CDR3, as DNA: TGTGCCAGCAGCATCATTCCCGAGACCCAGTACTTC.

This clonotype was counted only a few times. Just one base apart from a much larger clone, this may be a read error. CDR3 sequence (DNA): TGTGCCAGCAGCTTGGCGATGTGGGAAAAACTGTTTTTT. The encoded protein is CASSLAMWEKLFF. This chain connects TRBV5-5 to TRBJ1-4; the D is unclear. Germline lookup yields CDR1 SGHKS and CDR2 YYEKEE (reference sequence). The CDR3 is 13 residues long. V was cut by 0 bases and J by 8 bases, with 8 bases left in between.

This clonotype was recorded many times. This chain links TRBV7-2 with TRBJ1-1; no reliable D call. V was cut by 0 bases and J by 5 bases, with 7 bases left in between. Germline V gives CDR1 SGHTA, CDR2 FQGNSA. The CDR3 has 13 amino acids. The CDR3 DNA follows: TGTGCCAGCAGCTTAGCGCATTCTACTGAAGCTTTCTTT. The encoded protein is CASSLAHSTEAFF.

This clonotype came up many times. The chain is built from TRBV7-2 and TRBJ1-2; the match to TRBD1 covers 9 bases. The germline V gene has CDR1 SGHTA and CDR2 FQGNSA. The J segment lost 8 bases and the V segment lost 5 bases, leaving 9 bases of the junction unmatched. The CDR3 is made up of 14 amino acids. The CDR3 DNA reads as TGTGCCAGCAGCCAAACAGGGGGCGTTTTAGGCTACACCTTC. This encodes CASSQTGGVLGYTF. The full variable domain, with the rest looked up from reference TRBV7-2 and TRBJ1-2, is GAGVSQSPSNKVTEKGKDVELRCDPISGHTALYWYRQSLGQGLEFLIYFQGNSAPDKSGLPSDRFSAERTGGSVSTLTIQRTQQEDSAVYLCASSQTGGVLGYTFGSGTRLTVV.

This clonotype occurred many times. V is TRBV7-2 and J is TRBJ1-2; D might be TRBD1 (5 bases). Germline V lookup: CDR1 SGHTA, CDR2 FQGNSA. Trimming pared 7 bases from V and 4 bases from J, leaving 13 bases between. The CDR3 length is 13 residues. Here the CDR3 reads CASKAQGSYGYTF. DNA of the CDR3: TGTGCCAGCAAGGCTCAGGGCTCCTATGGCTACACCTTC.

This clonotype was picked up a small number of times. The rearrangement joins TRBV6-2 or TRBV6-3 to TRBJ1-4; D call uncertain. CDR1 and CDR2 from the germline V gene are MNHEY and SVGEGT. V was cut by 4 bases and J by 5 bases, with 17 bases left in between. This CDR3 has 16 amino acids. CDR3 DNA: TGTGCCAGCAGTTCCCTATATCGACGGACGAATGAAAAACTGTTTTTT. Amino acids: CASSSLYRRTNEKLFF.

This clonotype was seen repeatedly, ten times or more. The chain uses TRBV12-3 or TRBV12-4 and TRBJ2-3, with 11 positions matching TRBD2. This CDR3 spans 15 amino acids. After removal of 3 bases from V and 4 bases from J, the junction contained 3 bases not matched to a gene. CDR3 residues: CASSFRSGRADTQYF. The CDR3 coding sequence is TGTGCCAGCAGTTTCCGTAGCGGGAGGGCAGATACGCAGTATTTT.

This clonotype was counted ten times or more. The rearrangement uses TRBV6-6 and TRBJ2-2; 13 positions match TRBD2. The CDR3 is made up of 15 amino acids. Germline CDR1 is MNHNY and CDR2 is SVGAGI (reference sequence). The ends lost 7 bases at V and 8 bases at J; junction bases unmatched: 7. The CDR3 sequence: CASTGLAGDWGELFF. DNA for the CDR3: TGTGCCAGCACCGGACTAGCGGGAGATTGGGGGGAGCTGTTTTTT.

This clonotype was observed at least ten times. The chain joins TRBV20-1 to TRBJ2-3; D ambiguous. Germline CDR1 DFQATT, CDR2 SNEGSKA (reference sequence). The CDR3 totals 11 residues. V was clipped by 4 bases and J by 5 bases, with 7 bases between them. The CDR3 DNA reads TGCAGTGCTACCGCGCGAGATACGCAGTATTTT. It is translated as CSATARDTQYF.

The chain carries TRBV20-1 and TRBJ2-7; the match to TRBD2 covers 9 bases. The CDR3 contains 17 residues. Germline V gives CDR1 DFQATT, CDR2 SNEGSKA (reference sequence). The V segment lost 0 bases and the J segment 5 bases; nucleotides outside the gene matches: 14. In nucleotides, the CDR3 is TGCAGTGCTAGAGAGAGTATTAGCGGGAGTACTCCCAACGAGCAGTACTTC. Its translation: CSARESISGSTPNEQYF.

The table lists this clonotype with many counts. V gene TRBV7-2 combines with J gene TRBJ1-2, with D maybe TRBD1 (6 bases). The V gene lost 0 bases and the J gene lost 8 bases, with 13 bases spanning the gap. Germline V gene data show CDR1 as SGHTA and CDR2 as FQGNSA. The CDR3 length is 14 residues. CDR3 region: CASSLAGGALGYTF. The CDR3 nucleotides read TGTGCCAGCAGCTTAGCCGGGGGCGCTTTAGGCTACACCTTC.

This clonotype was counted ten times or more. The chain employs TRBV7-9 and TRBJ2-6; D perhaps matches TRBD2 (5 bases). The CDR3 runs 19 residues. Trimming took 1 base from V and 1 from J, leaving 17 bases between them. In germline, CDR1 is SEHNR, CDR2 FQNEAQ (reference sequence). The DNA for the CDR3 is TGTGCCAGCAGCTTAGATACCGGGATAGCAAATTCTGGGGCCAACGTCCTGACTTTC. Amino acids: CASSLDTGIANSGANVLTF.

This clonotype has a count of ten or more. The chain combines TRBV20-1 with TRBJ2-3; 8 positions agree with TRBD2. V shed 1 base and J 2 bases; nucleotides not matched to a gene: 11. The length of the CDR3 is 17 residues. CDR1 and CDR2 from the germline V gene are DFQATT and SNEGSKA (reference sequence). The CDR3 DNA follows: TGCAGTGCTAGAGGGGTCCAGCGGGGGAAACTCACAGATACGCAGTATTTT. It is translated as CSARGVQRGKLTDTQYF.